This entry describes one T cell receptor beta chain. The V gene lost 0 bases and the J gene lost 4 bases, with 13 bases spanning the gap. The germline V gene has CDR1 LNHNV and CDR2 YYDKDF (reference sequence). The CDR3 is made up of 15 amino acids. This sample is drawn from a study of blood T cells in healthy people across ages. The authors ran a second PCR of about 6 to 11 cycles using a sample-barcoded 5' primer and a J-beta primer mix. One entry per CDR3 protein, called by TCRdb with MiXCR from the 5' RACE reads. The data show 780,000 or so distinct CDR3 sequences, roughly three fifths seen once. This sequence originates from a man between 40 and 49 years old in good health. Sequencing used blood. This chain joins TRBV15 and TRBJ2-7; D may correspond to TRBD1 or TRBD2 (5 bases each). CDR3 sequence (DNA): TGTGCCACCAGCAGAGATTGGGGGTTTGTTTACGAGCAGTACTTC. Translation: CATSRDWGFVYEQYF.